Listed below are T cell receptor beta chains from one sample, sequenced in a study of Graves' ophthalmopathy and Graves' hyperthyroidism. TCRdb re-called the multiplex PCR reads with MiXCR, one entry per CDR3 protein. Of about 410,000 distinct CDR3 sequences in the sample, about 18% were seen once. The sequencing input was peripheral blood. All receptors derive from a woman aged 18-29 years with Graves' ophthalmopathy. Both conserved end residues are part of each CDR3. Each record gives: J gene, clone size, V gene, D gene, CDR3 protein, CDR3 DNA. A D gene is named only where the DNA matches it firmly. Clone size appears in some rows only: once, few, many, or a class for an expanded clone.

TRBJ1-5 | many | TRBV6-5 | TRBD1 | CASSYGRGQVRLDNQPQHF | TGTGCCAGCAGTTATGGCAGGGGGCAGGTAAGGCTGGACAATCAGCCCCAGCATTTT
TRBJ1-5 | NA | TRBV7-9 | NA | CASSSGLTQPQHF | TGTGCCAGCAGCTCCGGGCTGACACAGCCCCAGCATTTT
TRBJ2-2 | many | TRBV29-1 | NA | CSVFNGELFF | TGCAGCGTTTTCAACGGGGAGCTGTTTTTT
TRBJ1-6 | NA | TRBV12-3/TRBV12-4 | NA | CVSSFELGSPLHF | TGTGTTAGCAGTTTCGAGCTCGGATCACCCCTCCACTTT
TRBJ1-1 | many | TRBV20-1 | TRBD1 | CSARGGQGAVNTEAFF | TGCAGTGCTAGGGGTGGACAGGGGGCGGTGAACACTGAAGCTTTCTTT
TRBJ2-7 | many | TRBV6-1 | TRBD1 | CASSLGQGLREQYF | TGTGCCAGCAGCTTGGGACAGGGTCTAAGGGAGCAGTACTTC
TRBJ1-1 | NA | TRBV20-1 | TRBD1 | CSERQGAGTEAFF | TGCAGTGAGCGACAGGGGGCCGGAACTGAAGCTTTCTTT
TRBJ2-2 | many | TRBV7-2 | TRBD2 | CASSRGGATGELFF | TGTGCCAGCAGCCGGGGAGGGGCCACCGGGGAGCTGTTTTTT
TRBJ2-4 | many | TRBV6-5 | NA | CASSLLPTGRGNIQYF | TGTGCCAGCAGTCTCCTCCCGACTGGTCGAGGTAACATTCAGTACTTC
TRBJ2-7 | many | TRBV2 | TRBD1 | CASRAPGTGGNEQYF | TGTGCCAGCAGGGCCCCAGGGACAGGGGGCAACGAGCAGTACTTC
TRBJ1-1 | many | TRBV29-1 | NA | CSVPLMNTEAFF | TGCAGCGTACCGTTAATGAACACTGAAGCTTTCTTT
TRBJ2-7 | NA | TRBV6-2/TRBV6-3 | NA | CASSTVGKEYF | TGTGCCAGCAGTACAGTTGGGAAGGAGTACTTC